Presented here are 26 T cell receptor beta chains from one specimen sequenced in a study of cytomegalovirus exposure and HLA in healthy donors. In the PCR, 60 Vbeta and 13 Jbeta primers were used. Clones were sequenced by immunoSEQ multiplex PCR, and TCRdb holds only the in-frame ones, with some missing. Here the sample spans 150,000 to 200,000 clones, around 78% being singletons. Sequenced input: PBMCs. The receptors originated from a man aged 40-50 years in good health and CMV-seronegative.

The chain recombines TRBV5-1 with TRBJ2-3; 8 nucleotides align to TRBD1. The germline V gene has CDR1 SGHRS and CDR2 YFSETQ. V shed 2 bases and J 1 base; nucleotides not matched to a gene: 3. The CDR3 loop spans 15 amino acids. The CDR3 spells CASSLTGGGTDTQYF. In DNA, the CDR3 is TGCGCCAGCAGCTTAACAGGGGGAGGCACAGATACGCAGTATTTT.

The chain has TRBV7-9 and TRBJ2-2; 7 bases are shared with TRBD1. Germline V gene sequence: CDR1 SEHNR, CDR2 FQNEAQ (reference sequence). V shed 6 bases, J shed 0 bases, and the junction held 4 bases outside the gene matches. The CDR3 is 15 residues long. CDR3 sequence (DNA): TGTGCCAGCAGATCGACAGGGCCGAACACCGGGGAGCTGTTTTTT. Translated: CASRSTGPNTGELFF.

The chain carries TRBV27 and TRBJ2-1, with 7 bases lining up with TRBD2. J lost 4 bases, V lost 6 bases, and 15 bases had no gene match. The germline gives CDR1 MNHEY, CDR2 SMNVEV (reference sequence). The CDR3 contains 17 residues. CDR3 residues: CASSPPRGGSSYNEQFF. The CDR3 nucleotides read TGTGCCAGCAGCCCACCACGGGGCGGGAGTTCATACAATGAGCAGTTCTTC.

The genes are TRBV29-1 and TRBJ2-5, with 10 bases fitting TRBD2. This CDR3 is built from 13 residues. Germline values: CDR1 SQVTM, CDR2 ANQGSEA. J gave up 4 bases and V 7 bases, and 6 bases lay outside the gene matches. This CDR3 is CSADRTSGETQYF. The CDR3 DNA reads as TGCAGCGCCGACAGGACTAGCGGAGAGACCCAGTACTTC.

J is TRBJ1-2 and V is TRBV18, with D possibly TRBD1 on 6 matching bases. Germline lookup yields CDR1 KGHSH and CDR2 LQKENI. V shed 3 bases and J shed 0 bases, with 11 bases lying between them. The CDR3 has 15 residues. CDR3 in amino acids: CASSPDQGSNYGYTF. In DNA, the CDR3 is TGTGCCAGCTCACCGGACCAGGGGTCTAACTATGGCTACACCTTC.

The chain links TRBV5-1 to TRBJ2-3, with TRBD2 as a possible D gene (5 bases). Germline CDR1 is SGHRS and CDR2 is YFSETQ. This CDR3 spans 16 amino acids. Trimming took off 2 bases at V and 0 bases at J, with 13 bases between the two ends. The CDR3 sequence is CASSLGAAASTDTQYF. CDR3 nucleotides: TGCGCCAGCAGCTTAGGAGCGGCCGCTAGCACAGATACGCAGTATTTT. Full variable domain (outside the CDR3, taken from reference TRBV5-1 and TRBJ2-3): KAGVTQTPRYLIKTRGQQVTLSCSPISGHRSVSWYQQTPGQGLQFLFEYFSETQRNKGNFPGRFSGRQFSNSRSEMNVSTLELGDSALYLCASSLGAAASTDTQYFGPGTRLTVL.

The CDR3 loop reads CASSLNRQGAKETQYF. CDR3 in DNA: TGCGCCAGCAGCTTGAACCGACAGGGGGCTAAGGAGACCCAGTACTTC. J is TRBJ2-5 and V is TRBV5-1; 10 bases line up with TRBD1. The V gene's germline CDR1 is SGHRS and CDR2 YFSETQ. The length of the CDR3 is 16 residues. J gave up 5 bases and V 1 base, and 8 bases lay outside the gene matches.

The chain couples TRBV2 to TRBJ1-4; 10 bases align to TRBD1. With 5 bases clipped from V and 7 bases from J, the junction kept 4 bases outside the gene matches. There are 14 residues in the CDR3. Germline CDR1 and CDR2: SNHLY and FYNNEI. The CDR3, as DNA: TGTGCCAGCAGTTTGGACAGGGGGAGTGAAAAACTGTTTTTT. Protein: CASSLDRGSEKLFF.

The chain is built from TRBV12-5 and TRBJ2-7, with TRBD2 matching 8 bases. Germline loops: CDR1 LGHNT, CDR2 FRNRAP. The CDR3 has 17 amino acids. Unmatched junction bases numbered 14, after V lost 4 bases and J lost 3 bases. Here the CDR3 DNA reads TGTGCTAGTGGTTCCCCCAAAGGGCTAGCGGGCCTCTACGAGCAGTACGTC. It encodes CASGSPKGLAGLYEQYV.

The V gene is TRBV29-1, the J gene TRBJ1-1, with 12 bases aligning to TRBD1. From germline, CDR1 is SQVTM and CDR2 ANQGSEA. This CDR3 spans 16 amino acids. Trimming cost V 3 bases and J 5 bases; bases outside gene matches: 10. The CDR3 DNA reads TGCAGCGTTGATCATCCGGGACAGGGGGCAAGGACTGAAGCTTTCTTT. Protein sequence: CSVDHPGQGARTEAFF.

Remarks on this clone: This sample includes further DNA sequences coding for the same CDR3. The rearrangement links TRBV2 to TRBJ2-1; D possibly corresponds to TRBD2 (6 bases). CDR1 is SNHLY, CDR2 FYNNEI, per germline. V was pared by 7 bases and J by 10 bases, with 38 bases between. CDR3 length equals 20 residues. CDR3 amino acids: CASTGGLGLGGGDSGNEQFF. Here the CDR3 DNA reads TGTGCCAGCACCGGCGGGTTGGGACTTGGCGGAGGAGATTCTGGGAACGAGCAGTTCTTC. The complete variable domain, with remaining parts taken from reference TRBV2 and TRBJ2-1, reads EPEVTQTPSHQVTQMGQEVILRCVPISNHLYFYWYRQILGQKVEFLVSFYNNEISEKSEIFDDQFSVERPDGSNFTLKIRSTKLEDSAMYFCASTGGLGLGGGDSGNEQFFGPGTRLTVL.

The rearrangement uses TRBV18 and TRBJ1-5; 7 nucleotides match TRBD1. Germline CDR1 and CDR2: KGHSH and LQKENI. V shed 4 bases and J 3 bases; nucleotides not matched to a gene: 6. The CDR3 length is 15 residues. CDR3 residues: CASSRQQGSNQPQHF. The DNA of the CDR3 is TGTGCCAGCTCACGACAACAGGGGTCCAATCAGCCCCAGCATTTT.

The gene calls are TRBV14 and TRBJ2-2, with a possible D match to TRBD2 (5 bases). The V gene's germline CDR1 is SGHDN and CDR2 FVKESK. Trimming left V 0 bases short and J 3 bases short, with 11 bases between. This CDR3 comprises 16 residues. Here the CDR3 DNA reads TGTGCCAGCAGCCAAGATTATCAGCGGTACACCGGGGAGCTGTTTTTT. It encodes CASSQDYQRYTGELFF.

The genes are TRBV6-6 and TRBJ2-1; a possible D gene is TRBD2 (5 bases). This CDR3 region has 15 residues. Trimming cost V 2 bases and J 0 bases, with 8 bases left between them. Germline values: CDR1 MNHNY, CDR2 SVGAGI (reference sequence). DNA of the CDR3: TGTGCCAGCAGTTACGATGACTACTCCTACAATGAGCAGTTCTTC. It specifies CASSYDDYSYNEQFF.

This chain uses TRBV5-1 with TRBJ2-7; weak D call: TRBD2 (5 bases). With 4 bases removed from V and 6 bases from J, the gap between germline ends came to 11 bases. Germline-derived CDR1 and CDR2 are SGHRS and YFSETQ. The CDR3 is made up of 12 amino acids. The CDR3 reads CASSPMGAEQYF. CDR3 nucleotides: TGCGCCAGCAGCCCGATGGGAGCCGAGCAGTACTTC.

This rearrangement joins TRBV7-3 to TRBJ2-2, with D maybe TRBD2 (6 bases). V lost 2 bases, J lost 1 base, and 11 bases lay in between. Germline values: CDR1 SGHTA, CDR2 FQGTGA. The CDR3 has 16 amino acids. The CDR3 protein is CASSLLGGLNTGELFF. CDR3 nucleotides: TGTGCCAGCAGCTTACTGGGGGGATTGAACACCGGGGAGCTGTTTTTT.

This clone has a single count. This rearrangement joins TRBV11-2 to TRBJ2-5; 9 bases map to TRBD2. This CDR3 is built from 14 residues. The junction had 3 bases not matched to a gene; V was cut back by 3 bases and J by 4 bases. Germline CDR1 SGHAT, CDR2 FQNNGV. The CDR3 coding sequence is TGTGCCAGCAGCTTTTGGCGGGGGGGAGAGACCCAGTACTTC. Translating it yields CASSFWRGGETQYF.

The V and J genes are TRBV18 and TRBJ2-7, with D tentatively TRBD1 (6 bases). Germline V gives CDR1 KGHSH, CDR2 LQKENI. The CDR3 contains 15 residues. Trimming shortened V by 3 bases and J by 0 bases, and 12 bases separated the two germline ends. The CDR3 loop is CASSPPGQLSYEQYF. CDR3 DNA sequence: TGTGCCAGCTCACCTCCGGGACAACTCTCCTACGAGCAGTACTTC.

The chain combines TRBV2 with TRBJ2-7; D might be TRBD2 (5 bases). V lost 2 bases and J 1 base, leaving 18 bases between the germline ends. The V gene's germline CDR1 is SNHLY and CDR2 FYNNEI. CDR3 size: 17 residues. CDR3 protein: CASSERSTRPSSYEQYF. The CDR3 nucleotides read TGTGCCAGCAGTGAACGGTCTACTAGACCCTCGTCCTACGAGCAGTACTTC.

CDR3: CASSARQGFDGYTF. The CDR3 nucleotides are TGCGCCAGCAGCGCTCGACAGGGGTTTGATGGCTACACCTTC. The genes are TRBV5-1 and TRBJ1-2; 8 bases map to TRBD1. Trimming cost V 4 bases and J 6 bases; bases outside gene matches: 8. Germline CDR1 is SGHRS and CDR2 is YFSETQ. This CDR3 is 14 amino acids long. Supplemented by reference TRBV5-1 and TRBJ1-2, the full variable domain reads KAGVTQTPRYLIKTRGQQVTLSCSPISGHRSVSWYQQTPGQGLQFLFEYFSETQRNKGNFPGRFSGRQFSNSRSEMNVSTLELGDSALYLCASSARQGFDGYTFGSGTRLTVV.

The CDR3, as DNA: TGTGCCAGCAGTAGCAGGGGAGTAGATACGCAGTATTTT. Encoded protein: CASSSRGVDTQYF. The rearrangement joins TRBV6-5 to TRBJ2-3; a weak D match, TRBD1 (6 bases). CDR3 size: 13 residues. The germline gives CDR1 MNHEY, CDR2 SVGAGI. V was clipped by 5 bases and J by 5 bases, with 11 bases between them.

The V and J genes are TRBV9 and TRBJ1-3; tentative D call: TRBD1 (5 bases). CDR1 SGDLS and CDR2 YYNGEE come from the germline V gene. CDR3 size: 14 residues. V lost 3 bases and J 4 bases, leaving 11 bases between the germline ends. The CDR3 region has the DNA TGTGCCAGCAGCGAGGGGAATTTGGGAAACACCATATATTTT. Encoded protein: CASSEGNLGNTIYF. Looking up the rest from reference TRBV9 and TRBJ1-3 gives the full variable domain: DSGVTQTPKHLITATGQRVTLRCSPRSGDLSVYWYQQSLDQGLQFLIQYYNGEERAKGNILERFSAQQFPDLHSELNLSSLELGDSALYFCASSEGNLGNTIYFGEGSWLTVV.

The V and J genes are TRBV18 and TRBJ2-2; D is ambiguous. The CDR3 spans 15 residues. Germline values: CDR1 KGHSH, CDR2 LQKENI. Trimming took off 3 bases at V and 0 bases at J, with 8 bases between the two ends. The CDR3, as DNA: TGTGCCAGCTCACCTTCTTTCGCGAACACCGGGGAGCTGTTTTTT. The encoded protein is CASSPSFANTGELFF. The complete variable domain, with remaining parts taken from reference TRBV18 and TRBJ2-2, reads NAGVMQNPRHLVRRRGQEARLRCSPMKGHSHVYWYRQLPEEGLKFMVYLQKENIIDESGMPKERFSAEFPKEGPSILRIQQVVRGDSAAYFCASSPSFANTGELFFGEGSRLTVL.

Only one count was recorded for this clone. The rearrangement uses TRBV19 and TRBJ2-7; 13 bases fit TRBD2. Germline CDR1 and CDR2: LNHDA and SQIVND (reference sequence). With 9 bases clipped from V and 5 bases from J, the junction kept 7 bases outside the gene matches. This CDR3 spans 14 amino acids. CDR3 sequence reads: CARRRTSGSNEQYF. CDR3 nucleotide sequence: TGTGCCAGAAGACGGACTAGCGGGAGCAACGAGCAGTACTTC.

CDR3 protein: CASRGAGTWNQPQHF. As DNA, the CDR3 is TGTGCCAGCCGAGGGGCCGGGACTTGGAATCAGCCCCAGCATTTT. The chain combines TRBV27 with TRBJ1-5; D may be TRBD1 (5 bases). Germline V lookup: CDR1 MNHEY, CDR2 SMNVEV (reference sequence). The CDR3 contains 15 residues. V was cut by 8 bases and J by 4 bases, with 18 bases left in between.

J is TRBJ2-7 and V is TRBV11-2; no clear D. Trimming took off 1 base at V and 0 bases at J, with 13 bases between the two ends. Germline CDR1 and CDR2: SGHAT and FQNNGV. The CDR3 sequence is 16 residues long. As DNA, the CDR3 is TGTGCCAGCAGCTTAGGAACGTCCTCGAGCTCCTACGAGCAGTACTTC. Its translation: CASSLGTSSSSYEQYF.